The rows below give T cell receptor beta chains drawn from one sample of a study of cytomegalovirus exposure and HLA in healthy donors. Method: immunoSEQ multiplex PCR; TCRdb's copy keeps in-frame clones and lacks some. The sample has approximately 100,000 clones, roughly 79% seen once. The sample consisted of PBMCs. These receptors were obtained from a middle-aged woman in good health and CMV-seronegative. Both conserved end residues are part of each CDR3. The D gene is left open where the match is weak. Part of the rows lack a size; the others show once, few, many or a class for expanded clones.

V gene: TRBV30
CDR3 length: 13
D gene: NA
J gene: TRBJ1-5
clone size: NA
CDR3 DNA: TGTGCCTGGAGTAACCAGGGGCAACAGCCCCAGCATTTT
CDR3 protein: CAWSNQGQQPQHF

V gene: TRBV6-5
CDR3 length: 14
D gene: TRBD1
J gene: TRBJ2-2
clone size: NA
CDR3 DNA: TGTGCCAGCATCTCTGACAGGGGGAACGGGGAGCTGTTTTTT
CDR3 protein: CASISDRGNGELFF

V gene: TRBV7-2
CDR3 length: 15
D gene: NA
J gene: TRBJ2-7
clone size: few
CDR3 DNA: TGTGCCAGCAGCCCCTCATGGGCCCAAACCTACGAGCAGTACTTC
CDR3 protein: CASSPSWAQTYEQYF

V gene: TRBV19
CDR3 length: 17
D gene: TRBD1
J gene: TRBJ1-2
clone size: once
CDR3 DNA: TGTGCCAGTACCATCGGGGGACAGCCGTATAGAGGGAATGGCTACACCTTC
CDR3 protein: CASTIGGQPYRGNGYTF

V gene: TRBV18
CDR3 length: 14
D gene: TRBD2
J gene: TRBJ2-3
clone size: NA
CDR3 DNA: TGTGCCAGCTCACCATTGGATAGCGGGGATACGCAGTATTTT
CDR3 protein: CASSPLDSGDTQYF

V gene: TRBV9
CDR3 length: 14
D gene: TRBD1
J gene: TRBJ2-2
clone size: NA
CDR3 DNA: TGTGCCAGCAGCGACGACAGGGGGAGTGGGGAGCTGTTTTTT
CDR3 protein: CASSDDRGSGELFF

V gene: TRBV29-1
CDR3 length: 11
D gene: NA
J gene: TRBJ1-2
clone size: NA
CDR3 DNA: TGCAGCGTACACTACTACTATGGCTACACCTTC
CDR3 protein: CSVHYYYGYTF

V gene: TRBV15
CDR3 length: 16
D gene: TRBD2
J gene: TRBJ2-7
clone size: few
CDR3 DNA: TGTGCCACCAGCAGAGATCGTCTAGCGGGGGGGAACGAGCAGTACTTC
CDR3 protein: CATSRDRLAGGNEQYF

V gene: TRBV5-1
CDR3 length: 14
D gene: TRBD1
J gene: TRBJ2-1
clone size: NA
CDR3 DNA: TGCGCCAGCAGCCCGAGGGCAGGGGGAAATGAGCAGTTCTTC
CDR3 protein: CASSPRAGGNEQFF

V gene: TRBV7-8
CDR3 length: 14
D gene: NA
J gene: TRBJ1-1
clone size: NA
CDR3 DNA: TGTGCCAGCAGCTTAGCGGGAGGTAACACTGAAGCTTTCTTT
CDR3 protein: CASSLAGGNTEAFF

V gene: TRBV10-3
CDR3 length: 14
D gene: NA
J gene: TRBJ1-1
clone size: once
CDR3 DNA: TGTGCCATCAGTGATCGACCGACATTAGCTGAAGCTTTCTTT
CDR3 protein: CAISDRPTLAEAFF

V gene: TRBV7-2
CDR3 length: 12
D gene: NA
J gene: TRBJ1-2
clone size: once
CDR3 DNA: TGTGCCAGCAGCCCGAGGGACTATGGCTACACCTTC
CDR3 protein: CASSPRDYGYTF

V gene: TRBV4-1
CDR3 length: 12
D gene: NA
J gene: TRBJ1-2
clone size: NA
CDR3 DNA: TGCGCCAGCAGCGTCCGGGTTGGTGGCTACACCTTC
CDR3 protein: CASSVRVGGYTF

V gene: TRBV30
CDR3 length: 12
D gene: TRBD1
J gene: TRBJ1-1
clone size: NA
CDR3 DNA: TGTGCCTGGAGTCCGGGACAGAAAGAAGCTTTCTTT
CDR3 protein: CAWSPGQKEAFF

V gene: TRBV4-1
CDR3 length: 15
D gene: TRBD1
J gene: TRBJ1-5
clone size: NA
CDR3 DNA: TGCGCCAGCAGCCAAGGACAGGGAGTCAATCAGCCCCAGCATTTT
CDR3 protein: CASSQGQGVNQPQHF

V gene: TRBV6-5
CDR3 length: 14
D gene: NA
J gene: TRBJ2-2
clone size: few
CDR3 DNA: TGTGCCAGCAGGAGCGCGGTTGGCAGCGGGGAGCTGTTTTTT
CDR3 protein: CASRSAVGSGELFF

V gene: TRBV2
CDR3 length: 15
D gene: TRBD1
J gene: TRBJ1-2
clone size: NA
CDR3 DNA: TGTGCCAGCAGTGATTTGAGGACAGGGGATTATGGCTACACCTTC
CDR3 protein: CASSDLRTGDYGYTF

V gene: TRBV4-3
CDR3 length: 14
D gene: NA
J gene: TRBJ1-5
clone size: NA
CDR3 DNA: TGCGCCAGCAGCCAAGTGGGGCTAAATCAGCCCCAGCATTTT
CDR3 protein: CASSQVGLNQPQHF

V gene: TRBV6-5
CDR3 length: 15
D gene: NA
J gene: TRBJ2-7
clone size: NA
CDR3 DNA: TGTGCCAGCAGTTACTATGGAGGATCTCCCTACGAGCAGTACTTC
CDR3 protein: CASSYYGGSPYEQYF

V gene: TRBV4-3
CDR3 length: 17
D gene: TRBD2
J gene: TRBJ2-3
clone size: NA
CDR3 DNA: TGCGCCAGCAGCCAAGATCCCCCAGCGGGGGGATCAGATACGCAGTATTTT
CDR3 protein: CASSQDPPAGGSDTQYF

V gene: TRBV7-9
CDR3 length: 14
D gene: TRBD1
J gene: TRBJ1-1
clone size: many
CDR3 DNA: TGTGCCAGCAGCTTAGCCCGACAGGGATCTGAAGCTTTCTTT
CDR3 protein: CASSLARQGSEAFF

V gene: TRBV5-6
CDR3 length: 15
D gene: NA
J gene: TRBJ1-4
clone size: few
CDR3 DNA: TGTGCCAGCAGCCTCATCTGGGGAGACGATGAAAAACTGTTTTTT
CDR3 protein: CASSLIWGDDEKLFF

V gene: TRBV2
CDR3 length: 16
D gene: TRBD1
J gene: TRBJ1-6
clone size: NA
CDR3 DNA: TGTGCCAGCAGTGAAGGGGGAGGGACAGGGGGCTCACCCCTCCACTTT
CDR3 protein: CASSEGGGTGGSPLHF

V gene: TRBV5-1
CDR3 length: 15
D gene: NA
J gene: TRBJ1-1
clone size: few
CDR3 DNA: TGCGCCAGCAGCTTGCGGGGTCTACAGAACACTGAAGCTTTCTTT
CDR3 protein: CASSLRGLQNTEAFF

V gene: TRBV6-1
CDR3 length: 13
D gene: NA
J gene: TRBJ1-5
clone size: NA
CDR3 DNA: TGTGCCAGCAGTATTGAAGTGAGACAGCCCCAGCATTTT
CDR3 protein: CASSIEVRQPQHF

V gene: TRBV18
CDR3 length: 14
D gene: TRBD2
J gene: TRBJ2-1
clone size: NA
CDR3 DNA: TGTGCCAGCTCACCTAGCGGGGGGTACAATGAGCAGTTCTTC
CDR3 protein: CASSPSGGYNEQFF

V gene: TRBV10-2
CDR3 length: 13
D gene: NA
J gene: TRBJ2-7
clone size: NA
CDR3 DNA: TGCGCCAGCAGTCTGACTAACTCCTACGAGCAGTACTTC
CDR3 protein: CASSLTNSYEQYF

V gene: TRBV7-9
CDR3 length: 12
D gene: NA
J gene: TRBJ1-2
clone size: once
CDR3 DNA: TGTGCCAGCAGCTTAGACGACGGGAGTTACACCTTC
CDR3 protein: CASSLDDGSYTF

V gene: TRBV7-6
CDR3 length: 14
D gene: NA
J gene: TRBJ1-3
clone size: NA
CDR3 DNA: TGTGCCAGCAGCCCCGACGGAGGTGGAAACACCATATATTTT
CDR3 protein: CASSPDGGGNTIYF

V gene: TRBV30
CDR3 length: 13
D gene: TRBD1
J gene: TRBJ2-7
clone size: NA
CDR3 DNA: TGTGCCTGGAACAGGGGGACCTCCTACGAGCAGTACTTC
CDR3 protein: CAWNRGTSYEQYF

V gene: TRBV7-9
CDR3 length: 16
D gene: TRBD2
J gene: TRBJ2-3
clone size: NA
CDR3 DNA: TGTGCCAGCAGCGCTGGGACTAGCGGGGGTCGGGATACGCAGTATTTT
CDR3 protein: CASSAGTSGGRDTQYF

V gene: TRBV5-6
CDR3 length: 15
D gene: NA
J gene: TRBJ2-3
clone size: NA
CDR3 DNA: TGTGCCAGCAGCTTATTCCGGGGGAGCACAGATACGCAGTATTTT
CDR3 protein: CASSLFRGSTDTQYF

V gene: TRBV27
CDR3 length: 14
D gene: NA
J gene: TRBJ1-3
clone size: NA
CDR3 DNA: TGTGCCAGCAGTTTGACAGTCTCTGGAAACACCATATATTTT
CDR3 protein: CASSLTVSGNTIYF

V gene: TRBV5-6
CDR3 length: 12
D gene: NA
J gene: TRBJ1-1
clone size: NA
CDR3 DNA: TGTGCCAGCAGCTTGGCCTTCCGTGAAGCTTTCTTT
CDR3 protein: CASSLAFREAFF

V gene: TRBV7-2
CDR3 length: 14
D gene: NA
J gene: TRBJ2-2
clone size: NA
CDR3 DNA: TGTGCCAGCAGCTTAGTACGGGATGGCGGGGAGCTGTTTTTT
CDR3 protein: CASSLVRDGGELFF

V gene: TRBV6-5
CDR3 length: 14
D gene: TRBD1
J gene: TRBJ1-1
clone size: NA
CDR3 DNA: TGTGCCAGCAGTAGGGGAACAGGGGAGACTGAAGCTTTCTTT
CDR3 protein: CASSRGTGETEAFF

V gene: TRBV7-2
CDR3 length: 15
D gene: TRBD1
J gene: TRBJ1-6
clone size: NA
CDR3 DNA: TGTGCCAGCAGCCCCCGGGACAGGGACAATTCACCCCTCCACTTT
CDR3 protein: CASSPRDRDNSPLHF

V gene: TRBV5-4
CDR3 length: 17
D gene: NA
J gene: TRBJ1-6
clone size: NA
CDR3 DNA: TGTGCCAGCAGCTTGGGGGGGATGGGGGCGAGGAATTCACCCCTCCACTTT
CDR3 protein: CASSLGGMGARNSPLHF

V gene: TRBV5-6
CDR3 length: 13
D gene: NA
J gene: TRBJ2-3
clone size: NA
CDR3 DNA: TGTGCCAGCAGCTTATCGGGCACAGATACGCAGTATTTT
CDR3 protein: CASSLSGTDTQYF

V gene: TRBV7-9
CDR3 length: 14
D gene: TRBD1
J gene: TRBJ1-1
clone size: NA
CDR3 DNA: TGTGCCAGCAGCAGCCGGGACAGGGCCACTGAAGCTTTCTTT
CDR3 protein: CASSSRDRATEAFF

V gene: TRBV6-5
CDR3 length: 14
D gene: NA
J gene: TRBJ1-4
clone size: few
CDR3 DNA: TGTGCCAGCAGTGATGACACTCCCGGTAAAAAACTGTTTTTT
CDR3 protein: CASSDDTPGKKLFF

V gene: TRBV28
CDR3 length: 13
D gene: NA
J gene: TRBJ2-7
clone size: few
CDR3 DNA: TGTGCCAGCAGTCGAGTAACCCCTACCTTGCAGTACTTC
CDR3 protein: CASSRVTPTLQYF

V gene: TRBV30
CDR3 length: 14
D gene: NA
J gene: TRBJ1-2
clone size: NA
CDR3 DNA: TGTGCCTGGAGTCCAGGACAGCGAAACTATGGCTACACCTTC
CDR3 protein: CAWSPGQRNYGYTF

V gene: TRBV5-4
CDR3 length: 15
D gene: TRBD1
J gene: TRBJ2-1
clone size: NA
CDR3 DNA: TGTGCCAGCAGCTCGGGACAGGGAAAATACAATGAGCAGTTCTTC
CDR3 protein: CASSSGQGKYNEQFF

V gene: TRBV30
CDR3 length: 12
D gene: NA
J gene: TRBJ2-5
clone size: NA
CDR3 DNA: TGTGCCTGGAGTGAAATGAGAGAGACCCAGTACTTC
CDR3 protein: CAWSEMRETQYF